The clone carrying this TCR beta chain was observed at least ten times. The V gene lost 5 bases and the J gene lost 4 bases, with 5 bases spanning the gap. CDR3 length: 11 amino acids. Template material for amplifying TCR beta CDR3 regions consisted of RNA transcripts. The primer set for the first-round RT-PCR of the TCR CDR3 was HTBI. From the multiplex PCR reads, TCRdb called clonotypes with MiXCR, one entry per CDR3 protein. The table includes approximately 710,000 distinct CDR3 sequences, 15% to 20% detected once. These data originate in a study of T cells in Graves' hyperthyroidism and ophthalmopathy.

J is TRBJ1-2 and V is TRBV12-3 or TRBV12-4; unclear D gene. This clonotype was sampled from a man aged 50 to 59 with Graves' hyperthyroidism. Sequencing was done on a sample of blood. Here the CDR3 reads CASSARYGYTF. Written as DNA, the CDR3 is TGTGCCAGCAGTGCCCGCTATGGCTACACCTTC.